This entry describes one T cell receptor beta chain. Its specific antigen is unknown. Base qualities were left out, and no much larger clone turns up one base away. The CDR3 regions of human TCRbeta chains were subjected to immunosequencing. As for how the authors treated the data: Repertoire TCRs were checked for matches against a reference library of SARS-CoV-2-specific TCRs that had been generated using the MIRA antigen-specificity platform. Breadth was defined as the fraction of unique TCRs that were SARS-CoV-2-associated. Depth was defined as the fraction of total T cells that were SARS-CoV-2-associated. Each spike-specific TCR was assigned to its reactive spike region and to a CD4 or CD8 class using the MIRA data. Log10-transformed breadth and depth values were compared by one-way ANOVA with Sidak's multiple comparisons tests. Entries here come from immuneACCESS through TCRdb and include only in-frame sequences with V and J called. Some clones fail to appear in such tables; in the studies checked, an unresolved V gene covers under half of the shortfall, and the cause of the remainder is unknown. V and J calls and clone size follow that table, whereas D and trimming were derived from the DNA. In all, the sample holds about 180,000 clones, and 85% to 90% of those were seen once. 7.7% of the sample goes to the ten largest clones.

The data originate from a study of T cell responses to AZD1222 COVID-19 vaccine listed by TCRdb under 2021. Broadly, across the study: AZD1222 recipients given second doses at about 4 weeks or at about 12 weeks were pooled, since spike-specific TCR depth and breadth were not found to differ between the two schedules. A total of under 250 trial participants underwent TCR sequencing, of whom under 220 had received two doses of AZD1222 and some 26 had received two doses of the MenACWY control vaccine. Enrollment into the trials was organized by age into subgroups of 18-55, 56-69 and 70-plus years, and those subgroups contained 148, 28 and 57 TCR-sequenced participants, respectively.

Taken with the paper, the label for time point translates to: baseline before first vaccination. Samples from vaccinated people were obtained from the UK trials COV001 and COV002, which included a single-blind randomized controlled phase 2/3 trial of AZD1222 (ChAdOx1 nCoV-19) in healthy adults. For TCRbeta chain sequencing, PBMC samples were collected from trial participants at day 0 and at day 28 after the second dose. What the work shows at the level of the full study, not this receptor alone: The whole spike protein was spanned by vaccine-associated CD4 TCRs, and dominant responses were seen in regions 160-218 and 743-854. Reportedly, almost half of the unique spike-specific TCRs recognized epitopes lying outside the regions that are mutated in the B.1.351 and B.1.1.7 variants. After two AZD1222 doses, spike-specific TCR breadth and depth were significantly higher than at day 0 and than in MenACWY recipients. Conclusions about previously exposed vaccinees were limited because only six AZD1222 recipients were SARS-CoV-2 seropositive at baseline. Participants were mostly white British, with more females than males. The authors suggested clonal diversity may have been underestimated. In the small 56-69-year group, the increase in depth fell short of significance, most likely because of low power. No day 14 peak-response samples were available, so repertoires were characterized only after the peak T cell response.

V sheds 6 bases and J sheds 3 bases, leaving 17 bases between their ends. Its CDR3 holds 14 amino acids, cysteine through phenylalanine. This entry keeps only the CDR3 DNA: 42 bases, framed from base 1. Based on the germline V gene (reference sequence), the CDR1 and CDR2 sequences are DFQATT and SNEGSKA. The rearranged segments are TRBV20-1 and TRBJ1-2, with TRBD1 tentatively as D gene (6 bases match). This clonotype was sampled from an adult in good health. The specimen was peripheral blood, collected on day 0 of AZD1222 vaccination. The CDR3 reads as follows: CSASPQGLDYGYTF. The bases are TGCAGTGCCAGTCCGCAGGGGCTTGACTATGGCTACACCTTC.